Only a few counts were recorded for the clone carrying this T cell receptor (beta chain). Its antigen is unknown. The read terminates 3 residues ahead of where the CDR3 ends, so the germline J gene completes it. Only in-frame clones appear in the TCRdb table, and some are missing; sequencing was by immunoSEQ multiplex PCR. In total the sample includes about 35,000 clones, none of them seen once. The data stem from a study of T cell clonality in common variable immunodeficiency. Study-wide findings and caveats: Shared TCRbeta clones were fewer between CVID subjects than controls. Repertoire-complication correlations in CVID were limited by patient heterogeneity. Authors noted CVID clonality's cause needs subpopulation repertoire sequencing.

Heparinized whole blood, 5 to 8 ml, came from each donor. Per the germline V gene, CDR1 is KGHSH and CDR2 is LQKENI. The CDR3 is made up of 14 amino acids. The sample comprised peripheral blood mononuclear cells. The chain has TRBV18 and TRBJ1-2; D remains unclear. The clonotype originates from a person between 18 and 70 years old in good health. Partial CDR3 DNA: TGTGCCAGCTCACCACTCCAGTCCACAGATACC. Its protein product is CASSPLQSTDT. The whole CDR3 region reads CASSPLQSTDTYTF.